This TCR beta chain was sequenced during a study of blood T cell repertoires in COVID-19. Whole-study context: Samples of COVID-19 (acute and convalescent) were obtained from the United States, Italy and Spain. T cells, B-cell-depleted T cells, or PBMCs provided the cDNA or gDNA that served as material.

Either two negative PCRs, clearance, or symptom resolution qualified Cohort 3 donors as recovered. In this sample, this clone turned up once. The method was immunoSEQ multiplex PCR; TCRdb's version includes in-frame clones alone and lacks a portion of them. The sample records about 380,000 clones, 88% being singletons. The specimen sequenced was PBMCs or T cells enriched from blood (not recorded which). This TCR came from a woman between 18 and 30 years old who had recovered from COVID-19.

The CDR3 protein is CASSIWKGAGYNEQFF. In DNA, the CDR3 is TGTGCCAGTAGTATATGGAAGGGGGCCGGCTACAATGAGCAGTTCTTC. The chain recombines TRBV19 with TRBJ2-1; 7 bases align to TRBD1. The CDR3 spans 16 residues. Unmatched junction bases numbered 7, after V lost 2 bases and J lost 3 bases. The germline gives CDR1 LNHDA, CDR2 SQIVND (reference sequence).